This T cell receptor beta chain emerged from a study of blood T cell repertoires in COVID-19. Sequencing used immunoSEQ multiplex PCR; TCRdb keeps in-frame clones, though not all of them. The sample holds hundreds of thousands of clones, around 84% seen once. Sequencing used peripheral blood. The receptor was isolated from a human donor in a cohort sampled during active COVID-19.

This CDR3 is CASSLDPQGYGYTF. CDR3 nucleotides: TGTGCCAGCAGCTTGGATCCCCAGGGGTATGGCTACACCTTC. The gene calls are TRBV5-4 and TRBJ1-2; tentatively, D is TRBD1 (6 bases). In germline, CDR1 is SGHNT, CDR2 YYREEE (reference sequence). The CDR3 is 14 amino acids. V lost 0 bases to trimming and J lost 5 bases, with 11 bases between them. Together with reference TRBV5-4 and TRBJ1-2, the CDR3 gives the full variable domain: ETGVTQSPTHLIKTRGQQVTLRCSSQSGHNTVSWYQQALGQGPQFIFQYYREEENGRGNFPPRFSGLQFPNYSSELNVNALELDDSALYLCASSLDPQGYGYTFGSGTRLTVV.